This is a list of T cell receptor beta chains from one sample in a study of PD-L1 blockade in urothelial cancer. Some clones are missing from TCRdb's copy, which holds only in-frame ones; the method was immunoSEQ multiplex PCR. The table records about 48,000 clones, approximately 81% of them present only once. The material was PBMCs, obtained around atezolizumab (anti-PD-L1) treatment. Source of these receptors: a man in his 70s with urothelial cancer. Both conserved end residues are part of each CDR3. D genes are given only for firm matches. Clone size is not always given. Where it is, it says once, few, many or a class for expanded clones.

D gene	clone size	V gene	J gene	CDR3 protein	CDR3 DNA
-	once	TRBV9	TRBJ2-1	CASSAPSRPGVRSYNEQFF	TGTGCCAGCAGCGCTCCATCCCGCCCCGGGGTTAGGTCCTACAATGAGCAGTTCTTC
-	many	TRBV4-1	TRBJ1-3	CASSQPLSGNTIYF	TGCGCCAGCAGCCAACCACTCTCTGGAAACACCATATATTTT
TRBD1	-	TRBV6-5	TRBJ2-1	CASSFTGTGTNNEQFF	TGTGCCAGCAGTTTTACCGGGACAGGGACCAACAATGAGCAGTTCTTC
-	-	TRBV6-1	TRBJ1-4	CASSPATNEKLFF	TGTGCCAGCAGCCCAGCAACTAATGAAAAACTGTTTTTT
-	-	TRBV5-1	TRBJ2-1	CASSPTGMTYNEQFF	TGCGCCAGCAGCCCCACAGGGATGACCTACAATGAGCAGTTCTTC
TRBD2	-	TRBV18	TRBJ2-3	CASSRAGEGTDTQYF	TGTGCCAGCTCCCGGGCGGGAGAGGGCACAGATACGCAGTATTTT
-	-	TRBV7-7	TRBJ1-1	CASSLATGSEAFF	TGTGCTAGCAGCTTAGCAACAGGGTCAGAAGCTTTCTTT
-	medium-sized	TRBV6-5	TRBJ1-4	CASTKGEKLFF	TGTGCCAGCACCAAGGGGGAAAAACTGTTTTTT
-	-	TRBV30	TRBJ1-1	CAWSAGGWTEAFF	TGTGCCTGGAGTGCTGGGGGGTGGACTGAAGCTTTCTTT
TRBD1	-	TRBV6-5	TRBJ1-1	CATKDRDSTEAFF	TGTGCCACGAAGGACAGGGATTCCACTGAAGCTTTCTTT
TRBD2	-	TRBV28	TRBJ2-7	CASSRLAGDAEQYF	TGTGCCAGCAGCCGACTAGCGGGAGACGCCGAGCAGTACTTC
TRBD1	-	TRBV10-3	TRBJ2-5	CAISDSGTGPQETQYF	TGTGCCATCAGTGACTCCGGGACAGGGCCCCAAGAGACCCAGTACTTC
-	-	TRBV27	TRBJ2-1	CASSLIDKIYNEQFF	TGTGCCAGCAGTTTAATCGACAAAATCTACAATGAGCAGTTCTTC
TRBD2	-	TRBV2	TRBJ2-2	CASTGLAGAGELFF	TGTGCCAGCACGGGACTAGCGGGAGCCGGGGAGCTGTTTTTT
-	-	TRBV5-1	TRBJ2-1	CASSLVQGVDEQFF	TGCGCCAGCAGCTTGGTGCAGGGCGTGGATGAGCAGTTCTTC
-	-	TRBV19	TRBJ2-5	CASSTGGQETQYF	TGTGCCAGTAGTACAGGGGGGCAAGAGACCCAGTACTTC
TRBD1	-	TRBV19	TRBJ2-4	CASSIQGAAKNIQYF	TGTGCCAGTAGTATACAGGGGGCGGCCAAAAACATTCAGTACTTC
-	once	TRBV28	TRBJ2-7	CASSSDRTEQYF	TGTGCCAGCAGTTCCGACAGAACCGAGCAGTACTTC